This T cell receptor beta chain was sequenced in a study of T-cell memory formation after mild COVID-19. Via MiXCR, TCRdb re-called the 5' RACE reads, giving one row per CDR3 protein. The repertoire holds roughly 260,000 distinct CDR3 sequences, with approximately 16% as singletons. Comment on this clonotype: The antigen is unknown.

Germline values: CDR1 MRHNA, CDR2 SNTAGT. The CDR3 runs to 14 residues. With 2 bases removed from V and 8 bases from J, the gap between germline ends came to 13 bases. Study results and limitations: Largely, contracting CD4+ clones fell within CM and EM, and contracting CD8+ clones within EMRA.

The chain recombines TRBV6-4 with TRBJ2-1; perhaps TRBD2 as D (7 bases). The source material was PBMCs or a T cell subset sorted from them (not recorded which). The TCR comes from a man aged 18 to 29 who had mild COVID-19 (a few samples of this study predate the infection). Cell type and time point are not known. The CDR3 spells CASSDRGGADEQFF. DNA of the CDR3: TGTGCCAGCAGTGACAGGGGGGGTGCCGATGAGCAGTTCTTC.